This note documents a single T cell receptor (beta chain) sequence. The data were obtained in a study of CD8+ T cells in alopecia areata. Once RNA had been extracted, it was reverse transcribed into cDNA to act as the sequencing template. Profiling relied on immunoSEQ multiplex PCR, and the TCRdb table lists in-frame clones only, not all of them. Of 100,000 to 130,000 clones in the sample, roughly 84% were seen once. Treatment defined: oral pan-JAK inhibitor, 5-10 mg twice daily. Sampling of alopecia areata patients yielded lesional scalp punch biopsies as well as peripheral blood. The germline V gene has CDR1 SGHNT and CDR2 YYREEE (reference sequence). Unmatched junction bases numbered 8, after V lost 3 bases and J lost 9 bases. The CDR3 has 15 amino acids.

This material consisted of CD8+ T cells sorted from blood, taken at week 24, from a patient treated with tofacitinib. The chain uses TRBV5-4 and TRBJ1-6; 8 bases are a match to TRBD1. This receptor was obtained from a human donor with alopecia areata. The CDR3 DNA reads TGTGCCAGCAGCTACGGACAGGGACTGAGTTCACCCCTCCACTTT. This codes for CASSYGQGLSSPLHF.